A selection of T cell receptor beta chains follows, all from one sample in a study of neoadjuvant anti-PD-1 for oral cavity cancer. The assay was immunoSEQ multiplex PCR, and TCRdb's table has in-frame clones only and misses some. The sample lists around 68,000 clones, roughly nine tenths seen once, with 2.5% to 3% in the top ten. Sequences were derived from PBMCs, sampled after nivolumab (anti-PD-1) treatment. The receptors derive from a person between 35 and 79 years old with oral cavity squamous cell carcinoma. CDR3s include the opening cysteine and the closing phenylalanine or tryptophan. The D gene is left open where the match is weak. Clone size is not always given. Where it is, it says once, few, many or a class for expanded clones.

J,size,V,D,DNA,CDR3
TRBJ1-4,once,TRBV5-1,.,TGCGCCAGCAGCCCTGGAGGGCAACCGGGACTGAAGGGACTGTTTTTT,CASSPGGQPGLKGLFF
TRBJ1-1,.,TRBV2,.,TGTGCCAGCAGTGAAGCGCCTGGGGCCACTGAAGCTTTCTTT,CASSEAPGATEAFF
TRBJ2-7,.,TRBV15,.,TGTGCCACCAGCAGTCAAACCTACGAGCAGTACTTC,CATSSQTYEQYF
TRBJ1-5,.,TRBV27,.,TGTGCCAGCAGTTTATTAGGGGCGGGGGCTGGCAATCAGCCCCAGCATTTT,CASSLLGAGAGNQPQHF
TRBJ2-7,.,TRBV19,.,TGTGCCAGTGGCTCGGGCGAGCAGTACTTC,CASGSGEQYF
TRBJ1-2,.,TRBV4-1,.,TGCGCCAGCAGCCAAGAGACGACGAGAAGGGGCTACACCTTC,CASSQETTRRGYTF
TRBJ1-1,.,TRBV30,TRBD1,TGTGCCTGCCCTCGGACAGGGGGGAGGACGAAGGAAGCTTTCTTT,CACPRTGGRTKEAFF
TRBJ2-2,.,TRBV9,.,TGTGCCAGCAGCGTCATCGGCGGGAACACCGGGGAGCTGTTTTTT,CASSVIGGNTGELFF
TRBJ1-1,.,TRBV7-3,.,TGTGCCAGCAGCTTAAGCACGGACACTGAAGCTTTCTTT,CASSLSTDTEAFF
TRBJ1-3,.,TRBV5-1,.,TGCGCCAGCAGCTTGGTCGGTAGGGTCGCCGGAAACACCATATATTTT,CASSLVGRVAGNTIYF
TRBJ2-2,.,TRBV4-1,.,TGCGCCAGCAGCCAAATAATCAACACCGGGGAGCTGTTTTTT,CASSQIINTGELFF
TRBJ2-5,.,TRBV4-1,TRBD2,TGCGCCAGCAGCCCCCTCGTAACTCAGCGGGGGGGCCGAAGTAGGGAGACCCAGTACTTC,CASSPLVTQRGGRSRETQYF
TRBJ2-5,.,TRBV5-4,TRBD2,TGTGCCAGCAGCTTGGTGGCAGCGGGGGGGCCCGGGGAGACCCAGTACTTC,CASSLVAAGGPGETQYF
TRBJ2-5,once,TRBV6-1,.,TGTGCCAGCAGCGCCAGGGGAGGTGAGACCCAGTACTTC,CASSARGGETQYF
TRBJ1-1,.,TRBV7-7,.,TGTGCTAGCAGCACGGGGCTGAACACTGAAGCTTTCTTT,CASSTGLNTEAFF
TRBJ1-2,.,TRBV5-1,.,TGCGCCAGCAGCATCGGGACACAGACCTATGGCTACACCTTC,CASSIGTQTYGYTF
TRBJ1-5,.,TRBV30,TRBD1,TGTGCCTGGAGTGAAGGGGGCAGCAATCAGCCCCAGCATTTT,CAWSEGGSNQPQHF
TRBJ2-1,.,TRBV7-6,.,TGTGCCAGCAGCTTAGTGTCGTCTAGCGATGAGCAGTTCTTC,CASSLVSSSDEQFF
TRBJ2-7,few,TRBV7-8,.,TGTGCCAGCAGCCCCGGGCAGGGAACGGCCGAGCAGTACTTC,CASSPGQGTAEQYF
TRBJ1-2,.,TRBV19,TRBD1,TGTGCCACCCAGGGGGCATCCAACTATGGCTACACCTTC,CATQGASNYGYTF
TRBJ2-2,.,TRBV4-1,TRBD2,TGCGCCAGCAGCCAAGGACTAGCGAGGAGGAGGGAGCTGTTTTTT,CASSQGLARRRELFF
TRBJ1-1,few,TRBV7-8,.,TGTGCCAGCAGCTTATATGGTGAAGCTTTCTTT,CASSLYGEAFF
TRBJ2-1,.,TRBV27,.,TGTGCCAGCAGTCCTCCCTTAGCGTTTGAGCAGTTCTTC,CASSPPLAFEQFF
TRBJ2-5,.,TRBV15,.,TGTGCCACCAGCAAGGGCCGTCAAGAGACCCAGTACTTC,CATSKGRQETQYF
TRBJ2-2,.,TRBV30,.,TGTGCCTGGACCCTCTCGGGGGGCACCACCGGGGAGCTGTTTTTT,CAWTLSGGTTGELFF
TRBJ1-1,.,TRBV7-9,.,TGTGCCAGCAGCCCTAACCTAGTGTTGGGGGGAAAGTACACTGAAGCTTTCTTT,CASSPNLVLGGKYTEAFF
TRBJ1-1,.,TRBV6-5,.,TGTGCCACCGGGGACCCGCCAGGGAACACTGAAGCTTTCTTT,CATGDPPGNTEAFF
TRBJ2-4,.,TRBV19,.,TGTGCCAGTAGTAAGGGGGTCGGGCCGCAAAACATTCAGTACTTC,CASSKGVGPQNIQYF
TRBJ2-2,.,TRBV9,TRBD2,TGTGCCACGTCGGGACTAGCGGTTGGCGGGGAGCTGTTTTTT,CATSGLAVGGELFF
TRBJ2-2,.,TRBV11-2,.,TGTGCCAGCAGCTTCGGGGAAGGCACCGGGGAGCTGTTTTTT,CASSFGEGTGELFF
TRBJ2-4,.,TRBV7-9,.,TGTGCCAGCAGCTACCCGCAAAACATTCAGTACTTC,CASSYPQNIQYF
TRBJ1-3,.,TRBV6-5,.,TGTGCCAGCAGTTACTCACAGCCTGGAAACACCATATATTTT,CASSYSQPGNTIYF
TRBJ1-4,once,TRBV5-1,.,TGCGCCAGCAGCTTGGGAGATCGTAATGAAAAACTGTTTTTT,CASSLGDRNEKLFF
TRBJ2-1,once,TRBV7-6,TRBD2,TGTGCCAGCAGCCGGGGGAGCGGGGGCCTATCCTACAATGAGCAGTTCTTC,CASSRGSGGLSYNEQFF
TRBJ2-3,.,TRBV29-1,.,TGCAGCGTTGCGGCCAGCGGGTGGCCAGATACGCAGTATTTT,CSVAASGWPDTQYF
TRBJ2-1,.,TRBV7-9,TRBD1,TGTGCCAGCAGCTTTAGACAGGGGGCTGGAGAGCAGTTCTTC,CASSFRQGAGEQFF
TRBJ2-6,.,TRBV15,.,TGTGCCACCAGCAGAGTTCCGAGCAGCTCTGGGGCCAACGTCCTGACTTTC,CATSRVPSSSGANVLTF
TRBJ2-3,.,TRBV11-2,TRBD1,TGTGCCAGCAGCTTCTACGGGGACAGGGGCTACACAGATACGCAGTATTTT,CASSFYGDRGYTDTQYF
TRBJ2-7,.,TRBV5-8,.,TGTGCCAGCAGCCAGGTTAACGAGCAGTACTTC,CASSQVNEQYF
TRBJ2-5,.,TRBV4-2,TRBD2,TGTGCCAGCAGCGCCAACCCCGGGGGGGAGACCCAGTACTTC,CASSANPGGETQYF
TRBJ1-5,.,TRBV6-4,.,TGTGCCAGCAGTGTCCCCGACAGTTATCAGCCCCAGCATTTT,CASSVPDSYQPQHF
TRBJ2-2,.,TRBV7-2,.,TGTGCCACCGCCCCGGGCGCCGGGGAGCTGTTTTTT,CATAPGAGELFF
TRBJ1-6,.,TRBV4-1,.,TGCGCCAGCAGCCAAGGCTTGGGGCGGACTAGAAATTCACCCCTCCACTTT,CASSQGLGRTRNSPLHF
TRBJ2-7,few,TRBV5-1,.,TGCGCCAGCCATTCCGGGACGGTCGTGGGCGAGCAGTACTTC,CASHSGTVVGEQYF
TRBJ2-6,.,TRBV15,TRBD1,TGTGCCACCAGACCTCCTACAGGGGTTGGGTCTGGGGCCAACGTCCTGACTTTC,CATRPPTGVGSGANVLTF